The 14 T cell receptor beta chains given below trace back to one sample, sequenced in a study of cytomegalovirus exposure and HLA in healthy donors (dated by TCRdb to 2015 to 2018). To prepare the library, the immunoSEQ multiplex PCR assay was applied. TCRdb took over this immuneACCESS table, retaining in-frame rearrangements with V and J assigned. Such tables are incomplete; in checked studies, under half of the missing clones stem from an unresolved V gene, and the remainder is unexplained. The sample table records 71,000 or so clones; 94% of these occur just once. The top ten hold more than 3% of the sample. Sequencing was performed on PBMCs. Source of these receptors: a woman aged 18-35 years in good health and CMV-seropositive.

The chain employs TRBV10-1 and TRBJ1-5; 9 bases are shared with TRBD1. The length of the CDR3 is 15 residues. Trimming took 10 bases from V and 2 from J; bases not matched to a gene: 9. CDR1 WNHNN and CDR2 SYGVQD come from the germline V gene (reference sequence). CDR3 sequence: CATRDREGGNQPQHF. CDR3 DNA sequence: TGCGCCACCAGGGACAGGGAAGGTGGCAATCAGCCCCAGCATTTT.

The V call is TRBV14, the J call TRBJ2-7, with 8 nucleotides matching TRBD1. Germline CDR1 is SGHDN and CDR2 is FVKESK. The CDR3 extends over 14 amino acids. V was pared by 5 bases and J by 2 bases, with 5 bases of the junction left unmatched. CDR3 bases: TGTGCCAGCAGCTATGACAGGGGCCCCTACGAGCAGTACTTC. Encoded protein: CASSYDRGPYEQYF.

This chain uses TRBV13 with TRBJ1-5; weak D call: TRBD1 (5 bases). V was trimmed by 3 bases and J by 4 bases, leaving 10 bases between them. The length of the CDR3 is 14 residues. Germline CDR1 and CDR2: PRHDT and FYEKMQ (reference sequence). As DNA, the CDR3 is TGTGCCAGCAGCTTTAGGGGCGCGAATCAGCCCCAGCATTTT. It encodes CASSFRGANQPQHF.

The rearrangement joins TRBV2 to TRBJ1-1, with 12 bases lining up with TRBD1. CDR1 and CDR2 from the germline V gene are SNHLY and FYNNEI. V shed 5 bases and J 5 bases; nucleotides not matched to a gene: 6. CDR3 size: 15 residues. CDR3 in DNA: TGTGCCAGCAGTCGGGACAGGGGGCTGCCAACTGAAGCTTTCTTT. Translated, it gives CASSRDRGLPTEAFF.

The chain couples TRBV19 to TRBJ2-7; TRBD1 matches at 10 bases. The CDR3 extends over 13 amino acids. Per the germline V gene, CDR1 is LNHDA and CDR2 is SQIVND (reference sequence). Trimming removed 9 bases from V and 6 bases from J; junction bases left unmatched: 8. CDR3 bases: TGTGCCAGCCGGGACAGGGGTCTGCCCGAGCAGTACTTC. Its translation: CASRDRGLPEQYF.

The CDR3 sequence: CASTSDRGQQYF. The CDR3, as DNA: TGTGCCAGCACCTCAGACAGGGGGCAACAGTACTTC. The genes are TRBV6-1 and TRBJ2-7, with 10 positions matching TRBD1. V lost 7 bases to trimming and J lost 10 bases; unmatched junction nucleotides: 7. The length of the CDR3 is 12 residues. Germline V gene lookup returns CDR1 MNHNS and CDR2 SASEGT.

This clone was seen a single time. This chain joins TRBV7-8 and TRBJ2-7; D is perhaps TRBD1 (5 bases). CDR1 and CDR2 (germline): SGHVS, FQNEAQ. V was cut by 1 base and J by 2 bases, with 9 bases left in between. The CDR3 runs to 14 residues. Here the CDR3 DNA reads TGTGCCAGCAGCTTAGGGGGCGCCCCCTACGAGCAGTACTTC. It yields the protein CASSLGGAPYEQYF.

The chain uses TRBV15 and TRBJ1-5; the D gene is possibly TRBD1 (6 bases). V lost 0 bases and J 7 bases, leaving 13 bases between the germline ends. In germline, CDR1 is LNHNV, CDR2 YYDKDF (reference sequence). The CDR3 sequence is 15 residues long. The CDR3, as DNA: TGTGCCACCAGCAGAGATCCAGGGGCGGAACAGCCCCAGCATTTT. Amino acid sequence: CATSRDPGAEQPQHF.

The chain joins TRBV9 to TRBJ2-2; 8 positions agree with TRBD1. This CDR3 region has 16 residues. The V segment lost 4 bases and the J segment 2 bases; nucleotides outside the gene matches: 7. Germline V gene lookup returns CDR1 SGDLS and CDR2 YYNGEE. CDR3 nucleotide sequence: TGTGCCAGCAGCCCTCGGACAGGGACTAACACCGGGGAGCTGTTTTTT. Its translation is CASSPRTGTNTGELFF.

The rearrangement links TRBV7-6 to TRBJ1-3, with D maybe TRBD1 (5 bases). V lost 3 bases and J lost 0, with 12 bases in between. This CDR3 spans 16 amino acids. Germline V CDR1 and CDR2: SGHVS, FNYEAQ. This CDR3 is CASSLQGGDSGNTIYF. The CDR3 DNA reads TGTGCCAGCAGCTTGCAGGGCGGAGACTCTGGAAACACCATATATTTT.

The chain joins TRBV7-2 to TRBJ1-1, with D unresolved. The V end lost 5 bases, the J end lost 0 bases, and 13 bases lay between the germline ends. Germline V gene sequence: CDR1 SGHTA, CDR2 FQGNSA. The CDR3 contains 15 residues. CDR3 sequence (DNA): TGTGCCAGCAGCCTAGGGTCCGGGTTGAACACTGAAGCTTTCTTT. It encodes CASSLGSGLNTEAFF.

The chain combines TRBV7-2 with TRBJ2-7; D possibly corresponds to TRBD2 (6 bases). The CDR3 totals 13 residues. Germline V gene data show CDR1 as SGHTA and CDR2 as FQGNSA. Deletions cut 9 bases from V and 2 bases from J, with 14 bases between. The CDR3 DNA sequence: TGTGCCAGTAGCCCGACTAGTCCCTACGAGCAGTACTTC. Protein sequence: CASSPTSPYEQYF.

The CDR3 protein is CASSLGRGQGARGYTF. CDR3 bases: TGTGCCAGCAGCTTAGGTCGGGGGCAGGGGGCGCGAGGCTACACCTTC. V gene TRBV7-9 combines with J gene TRBJ1-2; TRBD1 matches 8 bases. Germline CDR1 and CDR2: SEHNR and FQNEAQ (reference sequence). The CDR3 length is 16 residues. J was trimmed by 8 bases and V by 1 base; bases with no gene match: 12.

The chain links TRBV4-1 to TRBJ2-2; D is perhaps TRBD1 (5 bases). Looked up from germline, CDR1 is MGHRA and CDR2 is YSYEKL. Trimming stripped 1 base from V and 2 bases from J, with 8 bases between. This CDR3 spans 15 amino acids. CDR3 sequence (DNA): TGCGCCAGCAGCCAAGGGGGCCTTAACACCGGGGAGCTGTTTTTT. Its protein product is CASSQGGLNTGELFF.